Here is one TCR beta chain with its context. The antigen is undetermined. In the study's own analysis: A productive frequency of 2.59 x 10-5 was the lowest detectable. Measured with immunoSEQ multiplex PCR; TCRdb has only the in-frame clones, and not every one. V and J calls and clone size follow that table, whereas D and trimming were derived from the DNA. The data contain fewer than 40,000 clones, roughly 77% of them singletons. These data originate in a study of STAT5B mutations in CD4+ large granular lymphocyte leukemia. Study-level information: The CDR3 'QG' motif was associated with a particular HLA allele among healthy donors.

Study results and caveats: The CD4+ versus CD8+ T-LGLL clonality difference may reflect limited sample size.

Germline CDR1 is DFQATT and CDR2 is SNEGSKA (reference sequence). V was cut by 6 bases and J by 1 base, with 6 bases left in between. The CDR3 covers 11 residues. The clonotype comes from a human donor in good health. Sequenced material: CD4+ T cells from blood buffy coats. V gene TRBV20-1 combines with J gene TRBJ1-2, with D unclear. CDR3 sequence: CSAPNNYGYTF. The CDR3 DNA reads TGCAGTGCACCCAATAACTATGGCTACACCTTC.